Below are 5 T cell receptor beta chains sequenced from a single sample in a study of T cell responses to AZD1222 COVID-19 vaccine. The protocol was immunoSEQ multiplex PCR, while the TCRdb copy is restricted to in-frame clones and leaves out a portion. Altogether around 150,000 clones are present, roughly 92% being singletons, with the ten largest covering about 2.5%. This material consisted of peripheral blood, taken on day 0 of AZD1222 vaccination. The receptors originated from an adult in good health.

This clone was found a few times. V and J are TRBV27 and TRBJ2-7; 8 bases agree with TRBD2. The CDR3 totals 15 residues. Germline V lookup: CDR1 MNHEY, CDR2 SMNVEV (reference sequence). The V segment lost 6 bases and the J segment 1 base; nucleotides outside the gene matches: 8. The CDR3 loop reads CASSPRGGRSYEQYF. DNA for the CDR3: TGTGCCAGCAGCCCGAGGGGCGGGAGGTCCTACGAGCAGTACTTC.

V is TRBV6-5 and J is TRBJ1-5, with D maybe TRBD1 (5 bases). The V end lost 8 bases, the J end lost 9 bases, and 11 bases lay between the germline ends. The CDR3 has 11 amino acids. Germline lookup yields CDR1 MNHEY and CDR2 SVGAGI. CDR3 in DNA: TGTGCCAGCGGGGGTTCCCGGCCCCAGCATTTT. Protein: CASGGSRPQHF.

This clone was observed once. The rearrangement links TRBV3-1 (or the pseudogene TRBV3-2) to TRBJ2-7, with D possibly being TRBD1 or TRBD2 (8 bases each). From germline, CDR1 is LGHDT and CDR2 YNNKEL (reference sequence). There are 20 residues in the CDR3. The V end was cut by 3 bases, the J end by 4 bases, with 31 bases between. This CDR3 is CASSQQGGQVKTSGLYEQYF. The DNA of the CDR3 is TGTGCCAGCAGCCAGCAGGGGGGACAGGTAAAAACTAGCGGCTTGTACGAGCAGTACTTC.

The DNA of the CDR3 is TGTGCCAGCAGTGCCGGGAATAGGGGGACCGGGGAGCTGTTTTTT. It yields the protein CASSAGNRGTGELFF. J is TRBJ2-2 and V is TRBV2, with a tentative D call TRBD1 (6 bases). Germline V gene sequence: CDR1 SNHLY, CDR2 FYNNEI. The CDR3 spans 15 residues. V shed 4 bases and J shed 5 bases, with 14 bases lying between them.

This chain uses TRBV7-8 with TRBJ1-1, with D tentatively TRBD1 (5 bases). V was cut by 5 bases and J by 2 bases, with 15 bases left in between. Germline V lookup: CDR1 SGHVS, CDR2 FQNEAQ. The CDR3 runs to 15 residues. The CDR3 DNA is TGTGCCAGCAGCCATTACGGTACAGGTAACACTGAAGCTTTCTTT. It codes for CASSHYGTGNTEAFF.